This is a list of T cell receptor beta chains from one sample in a study of T cell repertoires in cytomegalovirus infection. These receptors are not linked to any known antigen. TCRdb ran MiXCR on the reads and lists one entry per CDR3 protein. Among about 890,000 distinct CDR3 sequences listed, about a third were seen once. This sample comprised cultured CD8+ T cells from PBMCs, obtained from culture after CMV antigen stimulation. The receptors originated from a human donor in good health (CMV status not recorded). Some clones in this sample may be carry-over from other donors' samples. CDR3s include the opening cysteine and the closing phenylalanine or tryptophan. The D gene is left open where the match is weak. Clone size is given for some rows only: seen once, a few or many times, or a class if the clone is expanded.

d_gene	abundance	j_gene	v_gene	CDR3nt	CDR3aa
TRBD1	NA	TRBJ2-1	TRBV14	TGTGCCAGCAACTATCCGACAGGGTTCGATGAGCAGTTCTTC	CASNYPTGFDEQFF
NA	NA	TRBJ2-7	TRBV6-1	TGTGCCAGCAGGCCTGACAGCTCCTACGAGCAGTACTTC	CASRPDSSYEQYF
NA	NA	TRBJ2-3	TRBV4-1	TGCGCCAGCAGCTTAAACCCAAAACGAGGCACAGATACGCAGTATTTT	CASSLNPKRGTDTQYF
NA	few	TRBJ2-2	TRBV12-3/TRBV12-4	TGTGCCAGCACTAAGGAGGGTGCGAACACCGGGGAGCTGTTTTTT	CASTKEGANTGELFF
NA	NA	TRBJ2-5	TRBV12-3/TRBV12-4	TGTGCCAGCAGTTTAGCGGCAGAGGGAGACCAAGAGACCCAGTACTTC	CASSLAAEGDQETQYF
NA	NA	TRBJ1-5	TRBV7-4	TGTGCCAGCAGCTTAAAGGACAACAGACGGTGCGATCAGCCCCAGCATTTT	CASSLKDNRRCDQPQHF
NA	NA	TRBJ1-5	TRBV15	TGTGCCACCAGCAGCCGACCCTTTGGCAATCAGCCCCAGCATTTT	CATSSRPFGNQPQHF
TRBD1	few	TRBJ1-1	TRBV11-2	TGTGCCAGCAGCCCCTGGGACAGAAAAGTTGAAGCTTTCTTT	CASSPWDRKVEAFF
NA	NA	TRBJ2-1	TRBV2	TGTGCCAGCAGAAGGACCCGTGGGGATGAGCAGTTCTTC	CASRRTRGDEQFF
NA	many	TRBJ1-2	TRBV7-6	TGTGCCAGCAGCGAACAGGGTTTTAACTATGGCTACACCTTC	CASSEQGFNYGYTF
TRBD1	few	TRBJ2-4	TRBV7-3	TGTGCCAGCAGCCCCCCGAAAGACAGGGGTGGGGGAAGGGGGGCCAAAAACATTCAGTACTTC	CASSPPKDRGGGRGAKNIQYF
NA	NA	TRBJ2-2	TRBV2	TGTGCCAGCATACTTGGCACCGGGGAGCTGTTTTTT	CASILGTGELFF
NA	NA	TRBJ1-2	TRBV5-6	TGTGCCAGCAGCTTGCAGAACTATGGCTACACCTTC	CASSLQNYGYTF
TRBD1	few	TRBJ2-2	TRBV27	TGTGCCAGCAGTTCCGAACAGACAGGGTCCGGGGAGCTGTTTTTT	CASSSEQTGSGELFF
TRBD2	few	TRBJ2-7	TRBV4-1	TGCGCCAGCAGCTCCCGATGGAAAGCGGGGGCGTCCGGCGAGCAGTACTTC	CASSSRWKAGASGEQYF
NA	NA	TRBJ1-2	TRBV28	TGTGCCAGCCTGGCCGGAGATGGCTACACCTTC	CASLAGDGYTF
TRBD2	few	TRBJ2-2	TRBV28	TGTGCCAGCCTTTCCCCCACTAGCGGGGGGCTCCTCACCGGGGAGCTGTTTTTT	CASLSPTSGGLLTGELFF
NA	many	TRBJ1-2	TRBV7-9	TGTGCCAGCAGCTTAGCGGAGAGGGACCCCTATGGCTACACCTTC	CASSLAERDPYGYTF
NA	NA	TRBJ2-1	TRBV20-1	TGCAGTGCTCATAGGGGGGGGCCGGGCAATGAGCAGTTCTTC	CSAHRGGPGNEQFF
TRBD2	few	TRBJ2-7	TRBV27	TGTGCCAGCATAGCGGGGGGGCATCTTCAGGAGCAGTACTTC	CASIAGGHLQEQYF
NA	NA	TRBJ1-1	TRBV6-2/TRBV6-3	TGTGCCAGCAGTTACGGGCGACAGAATAAGGCTTTCTTT	CASSYGRQNKAFF
NA	NA	TRBJ2-5	TRBV7-8	TGTGCCAGCAGCCCCCGGAGTAGCTTGGTGCAAGAGACCCAGTACTTC	CASSPRSSLVQETQYF
NA	NA	TRBJ1-1	TRBV12-3/TRBV12-4	TGTGCCAGCAGTTTAGTTCCCGGGCGATGGATGAACACTGAAGCTTTCTTT	CASSLVPGRWMNTEAFF
NA	NA	TRBJ2-3	TRBV7-2	TGTACCAGCAGATTTGACAAGGCCACGCAGTATTTT	CTSRFDKATQYF
TRBD1	NA	TRBJ2-1	TRBV29-1	TGCAGCGTTGACAGTCATACAGGGGCGGCCTACAATGAGCAGTTCTTC	CSVDSHTGAAYNEQFF
TRBD2	NA	TRBJ2-3	TRBV29-1	TGCAGCGCCGGGACTAGCGGGGGATTCACAGATACGCAGTATTTT	CSAGTSGGFTDTQYF
TRBD1	NA	TRBJ1-5	TRBV6-1	TGTGCCAGCGTTACAGGGGTTAGGAGGCAGCCCCAGCATTTT	CASVTGVRRQPQHF
TRBD1	few	TRBJ2-1	TRBV12-3/TRBV12-4	TGTGCCAGCAGGGGGGACAGCGTGGACGACAATGAGCAGTTCTTC	CASRGDSVDDNEQFF
NA	NA	TRBJ1-2	TRBV6-5	TGTGCCAGCAGTTACGCAGGGCTATACTATGGCTACACCTTC	CASSYAGLYYGYTF
TRBD2	few	TRBJ2-5	TRBV15	TGTGCCACCAGCAGGGTTAGCGGGTTAGAGACCCAGTACTTC	CATSRVSGLETQYF
NA	few	TRBJ2-2	TRBV6-1	TGTGCCAGCGAAAAGGAGGTCGCGAAGCGGGGGGAGCTGTTTTTT	CASEKEVAKRGELFF
TRBD2	few	TRBJ2-5	TRBV7-4	TGTGCCAGCAGCTTACAGGCTAGCGGGATTCAAGAGACCCAGTACTTC	CASSLQASGIQETQYF
TRBD2	few	TRBJ2-1	TRBV6-2/TRBV6-3	TGTGCCAGCAGTTACGAGGCTAGCGGCTACAATGAGCAGTTCTTC	CASSYEASGYNEQFF
TRBD2	NA	TRBJ2-3	TRBV6-8	TGTGCCAGCAGCGCCGGGACTAGTACCGCAGATACGCAGTATTTT	CASSAGTSTADTQYF